Described below is a single TCR beta chain sequence and its context. The data were obtained in a study of T cell changes during pregnancy in multiple sclerosis. Method: immunoSEQ multiplex PCR; TCRdb's copy keeps in-frame clones and lacks some. Among tens of thousands of clones listed, 93% were seen once. The receptor was isolated from a female donor with multiple sclerosis, enrolled in a pregnancy study. The material sequenced was peripheral blood, taken in the second trimester of pregnancy.

The CDR3 spells CASSQDLQETQYF. The CDR3 DNA is TGTGCCAGCAGCCAAGATCTCCAAGAGACCCAGTACTTC. V is TRBV4-2 and J is TRBJ2-5; D gene uncertain. Between the trimmed V and J ends, which lost 0 bases and 1 base, there was a span of 3 bases. There are 13 residues in the CDR3. Germline CDR1 is LGHNA and CDR2 is YNFKEQ.